This TCR beta chain was captured by sequencing in a study of radiotherapy plus CTLA-4 blockade in lung cancer. Study background: With approximately 33% of patients having disease control, objective responses were seen in 15% to 20%. Study-level points and caveats: How blood T cell clones changed early, along with interferon-beta, reportedly forecast response best. An expansion of tumor-derived TCR clones occurred in blood after radiotherapy plus ipilimumab.

People whose metastatic non-small-cell lung cancer was chemo-refractory got focal radiation along with CTLA-4 blockade by ipilimumab. The method was immunoSEQ multiplex PCR; TCRdb's version includes in-frame clones alone and lacks a portion of them. Of tens of thousands of clones listed, 78% are singletons. Regarding this clone: Its antigen remains unknown.

The source material was peripheral blood, sampled from a patient treated with radiotherapy plus ipilimumab. The sequence derives from a human donor with non-small cell lung cancer who had a partial response to radiotherapy plus ipilimumab. Some clones in this sample may be carry-over from other donors' samples.

The CDR3 spells CASSLFGFYGYTF. For the CDR3, the DNA is TGCGCCAGCAGCCTTTTCGGGTTCTATGGCTACACCTTC. This sequence joins TRBV4-3 and TRBJ1-2; D gene ambiguous. Per germline, CDR1 LGHNA and CDR2 YSLEER. The length of the CDR3 is 13 residues. The V end lost 4 bases, the J end lost 4 bases, and 10 bases lay between the germline ends.